This TCR beta chain was profiled in a study of T cell responses to AZD1222 COVID-19 vaccine. TCRdb's table, derived via immunoSEQ multiplex PCR, lists solely in-frame clones and lacks some. The repertoire has 140,000 to 150,000 clones, approximately 89% of them found once; the top ten carry under 2%. CDR3 length: 16 residues. Germline V gives CDR1 ENHRY, CDR2 SYGVKD. Deletions cut 7 bases from V and 2 bases from J, with 17 bases between. The chain joins TRBV10-3 to TRBJ2-2; a possible D gene is TRBD2 (6 bases). The receptor's source is an adult who received the AZD1222 COVID-19 vaccine. The sample was peripheral blood, taken 28 days after the second AZD1222 dose. CDR3 protein: CAITREATHNTGELFF. CDR3 nucleotide sequence: TGTGCCATCACTAGGGAGGCCACCCATAACACCGGGGAGCTGTTTTTT.